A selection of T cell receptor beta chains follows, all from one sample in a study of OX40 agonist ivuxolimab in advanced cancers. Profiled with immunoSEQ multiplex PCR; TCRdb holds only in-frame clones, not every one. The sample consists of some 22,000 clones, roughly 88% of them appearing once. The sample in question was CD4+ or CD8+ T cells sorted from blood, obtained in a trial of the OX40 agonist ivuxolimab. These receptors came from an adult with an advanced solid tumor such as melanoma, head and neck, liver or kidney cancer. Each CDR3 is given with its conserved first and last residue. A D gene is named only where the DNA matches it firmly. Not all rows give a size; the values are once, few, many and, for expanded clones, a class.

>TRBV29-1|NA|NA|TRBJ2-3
CSVFGSGTDTQYF
TGCAGCGTTTTCGGGAGCGGCACAGATACGCAGTATTTT
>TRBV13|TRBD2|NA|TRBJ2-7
CASSLRGRPRYEQYF
TGTGCCAGCAGCTTGCGCGGGAGACCGAGATACGAGCAGTACTTC
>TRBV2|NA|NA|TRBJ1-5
CASTPAPGGRRQPQHF
TGTGCCAGCACCCCCGCACCGGGGGGCCGCCGTCAGCCCCAGCATTTT
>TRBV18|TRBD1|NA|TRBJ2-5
CASSRGQQETQYF
TGTGCCAGCTCCCGGGGACAGCAAGAGACCCAGTACTTC
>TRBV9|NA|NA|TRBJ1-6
CASSVDSGPYNSPLHF
TGTGCCAGCAGCGTAGATTCAGGGCCCTATAATTCACCCCTCCACTTT
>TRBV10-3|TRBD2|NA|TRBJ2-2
CAISETGLAVTTGELFF
TGTGCCATCAGTGAGACCGGACTAGCGGTAACCACCGGGGAGCTGTTTTTT
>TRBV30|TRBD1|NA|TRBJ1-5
CAWSARQGRQPQHF
TGTGCCTGGAGTGCCCGACAGGGCAGGCAGCCCCAGCATTTT
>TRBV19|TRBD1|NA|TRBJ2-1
CASSSPTGIASYNEQFF
TGTGCCAGTAGTAGCCCGACAGGGATAGCCTCCTACAATGAGCAGTTCTTC
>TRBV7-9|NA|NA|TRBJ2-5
CASSLALGDYGTQYF
TGTGCCAGCAGCTTAGCGCTGGGAGACTATGGGACCCAGTACTTC
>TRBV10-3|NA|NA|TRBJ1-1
CAISESGGTEAFF
TGTGCCATCAGTGAGTCAGGGGGCACTGAAGCTTTCTTT
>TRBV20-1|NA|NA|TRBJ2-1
CSARVGNEQFF
TGCAGTGCTCGGGTTGGGAATGAGCAGTTCTTC
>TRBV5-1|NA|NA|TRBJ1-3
CASSLQGNENTIYF
TGCGCCAGCAGCTTACAGGGTAATGAAAACACCATATATTTT
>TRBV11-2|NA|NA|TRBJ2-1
CASSQQYNEQFF
TGTGCCAGCAGCCAACAATACAATGAGCAGTTCTTC
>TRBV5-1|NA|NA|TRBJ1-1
CASSLVGDGTEAFF
TGCGCCAGCAGCTTGGTGGGGGACGGCACTGAAGCTTTCTTT
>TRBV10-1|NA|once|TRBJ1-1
CASSESGRANTEAFF
TGCGCCAGCAGTGAGTCGGGCAGAGCAAACACTGAAGCTTTCTTT
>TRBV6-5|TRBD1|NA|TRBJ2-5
CASSYSGTGAGGTQYF
TGTGCCAGCAGTTACTCGGGGACAGGGGCTGGGGGGACCCAGTACTTC
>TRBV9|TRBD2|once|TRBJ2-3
CASSAPPSGSFADTQYF
TGTGCCAGCAGCGCACCCCCTAGCGGGAGCTTCGCAGATACGCAGTATTTT
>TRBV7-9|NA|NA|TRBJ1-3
CASSPSKNTIYF
TGTGCCAGCAGCCCTTCCAAAAACACCATATATTTT
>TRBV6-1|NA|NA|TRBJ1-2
CASSEGNYGYTF
TGTGCCAGCAGTGAAGGGAACTATGGCTACACCTTC
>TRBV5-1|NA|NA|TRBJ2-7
CASSPGGDSSYEQYF
TGCGCCAGCAGCCCGGGGGGGGACAGCTCCTACGAGCAGTACTTC
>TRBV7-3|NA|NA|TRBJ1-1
CASSLKGGGTEAFF
TGTGCCAGCAGCTTAAAAGGCGGAGGGACTGAAGCTTTCTTT
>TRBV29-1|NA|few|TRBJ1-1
CSVVAGANTEAFF
TGCAGCGTTGTGGCAGGGGCGAACACTGAAGCTTTCTTT
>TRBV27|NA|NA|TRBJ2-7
CASSFLDNPYEQYF
TGTGCCAGCAGTTTTTTAGACAACCCCTACGAGCAGTACTTC
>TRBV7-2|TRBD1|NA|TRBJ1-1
CASSLVTGVTEAFF
TGTGCCAGCAGCTTAGTTACAGGGGTGACTGAAGCTTTCTTT
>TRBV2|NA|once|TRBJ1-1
CASSGQGGTEAFF
TGTGCCAGCAGTGGGCAGGGAGGCACTGAAGCTTTCTTT
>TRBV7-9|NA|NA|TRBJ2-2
CASSLDTGELFF
TGTGCCAGCAGCTTGGACACCGGGGAGCTGTTTTTT
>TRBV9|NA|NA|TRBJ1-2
CASSVVGGGYTF
TGTGCCAGCAGCGTAGTAGGAGGTGGCTACACCTTC
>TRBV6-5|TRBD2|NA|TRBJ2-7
CASRSAGGSYEQYF
TGTGCCAGCAGGTCAGCGGGAGGGTCCTACGAGCAGTACTTC
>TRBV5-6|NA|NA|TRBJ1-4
CASSVQLNEKLFF
TGTGCCAGCAGCGTGCAGCTGAATGAAAAACTGTTTTTT
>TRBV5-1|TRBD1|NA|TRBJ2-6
CASSFAGQGSGGSGANVLTF
TGCGCCAGCAGCTTTGCGGGACAGGGGTCCGGAGGCTCTGGGGCCAACGTCCTGACTTTC
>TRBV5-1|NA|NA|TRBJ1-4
CASSLGTVIMEKLFF
TGCGCCAGCAGCTTGGGGACGGTGATAATGGAAAAACTGTTTTTT
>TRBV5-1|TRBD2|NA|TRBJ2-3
CASSLASGSSDTQYF
TGCGCCAGCAGCTTGGCTAGCGGGAGCTCAGATACGCAGTATTTT
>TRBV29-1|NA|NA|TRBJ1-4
CSVSGSTNEKLFF
TGCAGCGTTTCCGGGTCAACTAATGAAAAACTGTTTTTT
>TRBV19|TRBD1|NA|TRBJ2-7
CASSGGTGGLSYEQYF
TGTGCCAGTAGTGGTGGGACAGGGGGCTTGTCATACGAGCAGTACTTC
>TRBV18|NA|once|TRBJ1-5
CASSPYYNQPQHF
TGTGCCAGCTCACCTTATTACAATCAGCCCCAGCATTTT
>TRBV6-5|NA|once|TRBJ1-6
CASSYSRWAGNSPLHF
TGTGCCAGCAGTTACTCGAGGTGGGCGGGCAATTCACCCCTCCACTTT
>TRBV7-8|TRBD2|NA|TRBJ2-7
CASSLVGTSGSSYEQYF
TGTGCCAGCAGCTTAGTTGGGACTAGCGGGAGCTCCTACGAGCAGTACTTC
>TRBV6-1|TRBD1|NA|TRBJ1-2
CASRGTVYGYTF
TGTGCCAGCAGGGGGACAGTCTATGGCTACACCTTC
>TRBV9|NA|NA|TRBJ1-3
CASSVAPGGPYDHSGNTIYF
TGTGCCAGCAGCGTCGCTCCCGGGGGGCCTTACGATCACTCTGGAAACACCATATATTTT
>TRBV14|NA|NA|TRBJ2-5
CASSHGAQETQYF
TGTGCCAGCAGCCATGGCGCGCAAGAGACCCAGTACTTC
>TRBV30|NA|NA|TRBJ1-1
CAWRRGVNTEAFF
TGTGCCTGGAGAAGGGGCGTGAACACTGAAGCTTTCTTT
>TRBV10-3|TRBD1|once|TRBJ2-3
CAISSEQGIYDTQYF
TGTGCCATCAGCTCCGAACAGGGGATTTACGATACGCAGTATTTT
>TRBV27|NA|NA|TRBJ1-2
CASSYPGGGGYTF
TGTGCCAGCAGCTACCCGGGGGGGGGTGGCTACACCTTC
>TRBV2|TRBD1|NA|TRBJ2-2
CASSGQGTGELFF
TGTGCCAGCAGTGGACAGGGGACCGGGGAGCTGTTTTTT
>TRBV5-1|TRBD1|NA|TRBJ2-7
CASSVDRGFNEQYF
TGCGCCAGCAGCGTCGACAGGGGGTTCAACGAGCAGTACTTC
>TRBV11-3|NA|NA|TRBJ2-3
CASSLGPGVPSSTDTQYF
TGTGCCAGCAGCTTAGGTCCGGGAGTCCCGTCTAGCACAGATACGCAGTATTTT
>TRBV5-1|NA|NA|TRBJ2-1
CASSFAGDTYNEQFF
TGCGCCAGCAGCTTTGCCGGGGATACCTACAATGAGCAGTTCTTC
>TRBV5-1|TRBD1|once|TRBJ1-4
CASSSDRGNVGLFF
TGCGCCAGCAGCTCCGACAGGGGTAATGTCGGACTGTTTTTT